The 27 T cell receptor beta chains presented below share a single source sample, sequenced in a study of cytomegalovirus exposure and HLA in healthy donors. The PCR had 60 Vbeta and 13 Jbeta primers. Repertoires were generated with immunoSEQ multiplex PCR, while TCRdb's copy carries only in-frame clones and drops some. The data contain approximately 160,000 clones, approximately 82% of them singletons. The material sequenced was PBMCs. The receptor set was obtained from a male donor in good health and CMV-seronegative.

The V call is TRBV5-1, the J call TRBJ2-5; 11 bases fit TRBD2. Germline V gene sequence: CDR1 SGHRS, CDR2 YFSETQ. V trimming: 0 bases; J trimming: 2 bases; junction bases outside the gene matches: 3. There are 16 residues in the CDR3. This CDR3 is CASSLALAGGQETQYF. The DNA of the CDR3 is TGCGCCAGCAGCTTGGCCCTAGCGGGGGGTCAAGAGACCCAGTACTTC.

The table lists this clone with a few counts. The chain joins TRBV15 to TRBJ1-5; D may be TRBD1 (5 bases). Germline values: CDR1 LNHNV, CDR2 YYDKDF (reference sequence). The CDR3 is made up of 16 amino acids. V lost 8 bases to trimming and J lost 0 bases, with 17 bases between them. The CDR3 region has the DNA TGTGCCACCGGAAGCACCCAAGGGGTTAGCAATCAGCCCCAGCATTTT. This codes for CATGSTQGVSNQPQHF.

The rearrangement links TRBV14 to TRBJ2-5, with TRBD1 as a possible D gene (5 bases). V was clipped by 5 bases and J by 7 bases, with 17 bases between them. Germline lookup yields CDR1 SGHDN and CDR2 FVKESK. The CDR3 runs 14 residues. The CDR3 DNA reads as TGTGCCAGCAGCAATAGGGGTACCAGTAGGACCCAGTACTTC. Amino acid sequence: CASSNRGTSRTQYF.

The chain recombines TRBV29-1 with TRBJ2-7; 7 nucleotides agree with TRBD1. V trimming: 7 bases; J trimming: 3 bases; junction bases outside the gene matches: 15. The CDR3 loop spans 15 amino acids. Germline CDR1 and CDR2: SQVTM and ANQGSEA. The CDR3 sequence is CSATEPGQRRYEQYF. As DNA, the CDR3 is TGCAGCGCCACGGAACCGGGACAGAGGCGCTACGAGCAGTACTTC.

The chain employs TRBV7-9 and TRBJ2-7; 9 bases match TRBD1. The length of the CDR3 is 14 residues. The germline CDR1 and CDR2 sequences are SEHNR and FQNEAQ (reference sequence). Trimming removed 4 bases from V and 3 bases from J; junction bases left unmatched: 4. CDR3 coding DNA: TGTGCCAGCAGCTCGACAGGGGGGGACTACGAGCAGTACTTC. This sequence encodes CASSSTGGDYEQYF. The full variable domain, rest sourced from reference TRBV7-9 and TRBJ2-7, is DTGVSQNPRHKITKRGQNVTFRCDPISEHNRLYWYRQTLGQGPEFLTYFQNEAQLEKSRLLSDRFSAERPKGSFSTLEIQRTEQGDSAMYLCASSSTGGDYEQYFGPGTRLTVT.

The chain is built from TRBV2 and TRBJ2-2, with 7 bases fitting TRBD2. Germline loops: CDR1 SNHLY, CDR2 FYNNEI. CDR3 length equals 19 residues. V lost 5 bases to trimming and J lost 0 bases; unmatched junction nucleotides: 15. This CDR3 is CASSFHRAGVAPNTGELFF. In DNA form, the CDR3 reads TGTGCCAGCAGTTTTCATCGGGCGGGAGTAGCCCCGAACACCGGGGAGCTGTTTTTT.

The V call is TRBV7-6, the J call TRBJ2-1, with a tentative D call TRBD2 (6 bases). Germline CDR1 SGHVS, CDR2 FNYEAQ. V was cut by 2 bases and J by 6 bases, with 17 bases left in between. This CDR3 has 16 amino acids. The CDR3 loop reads CASSLSQPSGANEQFF. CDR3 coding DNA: TGTGCCAGCAGCTTATCCCAACCGTCGGGAGCCAATGAGCAGTTCTTC.

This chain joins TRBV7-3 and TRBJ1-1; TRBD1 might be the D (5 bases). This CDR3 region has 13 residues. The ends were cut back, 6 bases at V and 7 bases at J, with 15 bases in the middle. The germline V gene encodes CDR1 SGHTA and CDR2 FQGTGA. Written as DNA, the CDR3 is TGTGCCAGCAGTCCCACCGGGGGAGTTGAAGCTTTCTTT. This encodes CASSPTGGVEAFF.

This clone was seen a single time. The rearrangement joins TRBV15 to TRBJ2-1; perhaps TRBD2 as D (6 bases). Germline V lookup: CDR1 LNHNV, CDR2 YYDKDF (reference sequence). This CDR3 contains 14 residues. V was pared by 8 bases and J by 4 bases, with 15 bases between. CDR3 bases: TGTGCCACCCGGGACTCCTATTATTACAATGAGCAGTTCTTC. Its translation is CATRDSYYYNEQFF.

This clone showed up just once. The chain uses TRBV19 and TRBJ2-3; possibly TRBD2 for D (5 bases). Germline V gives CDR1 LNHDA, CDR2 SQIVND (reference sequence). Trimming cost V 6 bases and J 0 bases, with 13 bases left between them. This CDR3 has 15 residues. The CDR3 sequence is CASRPLGGSTDTQYF. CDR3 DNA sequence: TGTGCCAGTAGGCCCTTGGGCGGGAGCACAGATACGCAGTATTTT.

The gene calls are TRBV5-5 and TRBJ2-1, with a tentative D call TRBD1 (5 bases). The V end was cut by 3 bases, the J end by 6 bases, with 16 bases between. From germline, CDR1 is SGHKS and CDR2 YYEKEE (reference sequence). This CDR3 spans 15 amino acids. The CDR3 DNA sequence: TGTGCCAGCAGCTGGGGCCAGGGTGGTTCCAATGAGCAGTTCTTC. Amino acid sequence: CASSWGQGGSNEQFF.

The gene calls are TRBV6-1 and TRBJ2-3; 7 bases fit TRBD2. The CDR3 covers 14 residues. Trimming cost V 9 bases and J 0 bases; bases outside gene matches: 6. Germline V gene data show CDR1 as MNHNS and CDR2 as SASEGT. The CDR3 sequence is CASLPRGSTDTQYF. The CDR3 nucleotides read TGTGCCAGTCTCCCGCGGGGGAGCACAGATACGCAGTATTTT.

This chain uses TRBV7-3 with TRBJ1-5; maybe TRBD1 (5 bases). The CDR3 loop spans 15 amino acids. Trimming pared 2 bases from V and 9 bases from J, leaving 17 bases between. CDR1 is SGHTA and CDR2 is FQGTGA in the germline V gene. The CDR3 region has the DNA TGTGCCAGCAGCTTATGGCGGGGGGAAAGGCGGCCCCAGCATTTT. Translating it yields CASSLWRGERRPQHF.

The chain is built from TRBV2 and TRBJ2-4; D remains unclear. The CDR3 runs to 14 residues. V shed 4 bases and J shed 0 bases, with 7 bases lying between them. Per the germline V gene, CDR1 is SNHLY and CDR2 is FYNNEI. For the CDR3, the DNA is TGTGCCAGCAGTGGTCAGGTAGCCAAAAACATTCAGTACTTC. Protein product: CASSGQVAKNIQYF.

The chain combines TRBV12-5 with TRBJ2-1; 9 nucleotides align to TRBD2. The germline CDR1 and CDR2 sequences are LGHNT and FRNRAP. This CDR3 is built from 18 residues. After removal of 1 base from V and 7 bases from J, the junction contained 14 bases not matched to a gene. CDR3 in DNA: TGTGCTAGTGGTTTGGGAACCGTAGGCGGGAGGGCAGGGAATGAGCAGTTCTTC. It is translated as CASGLGTVGGRAGNEQFF. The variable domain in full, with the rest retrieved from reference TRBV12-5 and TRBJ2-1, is DARVTQTPRHKVTEMGQEVTMRCQPILGHNTVFWYRQTMMQGLELLAYFRNRAPLDDSGMPKDRFSAEMPDATLATLKIQPSEPRDSAVYFCASGLGTVGGRAGNEQFFGPGTRLTVL.

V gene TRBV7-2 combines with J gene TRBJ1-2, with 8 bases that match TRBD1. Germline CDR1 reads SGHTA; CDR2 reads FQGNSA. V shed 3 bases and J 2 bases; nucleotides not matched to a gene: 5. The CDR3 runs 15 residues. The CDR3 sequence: CASSLKAGGNYGYTF. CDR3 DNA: TGTGCCAGCAGCTTGAAGGCAGGGGGCAACTATGGCTACACCTTC.

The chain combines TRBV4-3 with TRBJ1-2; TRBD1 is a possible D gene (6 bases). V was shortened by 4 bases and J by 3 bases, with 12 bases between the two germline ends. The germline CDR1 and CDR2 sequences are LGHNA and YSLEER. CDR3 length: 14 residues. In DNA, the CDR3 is TGCGCCAGCAGCCCCCTAGGGGGGGACTATGGCTACACCTTC. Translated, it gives CASSPLGGDYGYTF.

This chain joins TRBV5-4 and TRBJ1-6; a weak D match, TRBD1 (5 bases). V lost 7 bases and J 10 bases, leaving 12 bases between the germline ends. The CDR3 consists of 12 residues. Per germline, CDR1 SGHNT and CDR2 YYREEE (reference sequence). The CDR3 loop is CASALEGSPLHF. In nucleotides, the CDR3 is TGTGCCAGCGCCCTGGAGGGGTCACCCCTCCACTTT.

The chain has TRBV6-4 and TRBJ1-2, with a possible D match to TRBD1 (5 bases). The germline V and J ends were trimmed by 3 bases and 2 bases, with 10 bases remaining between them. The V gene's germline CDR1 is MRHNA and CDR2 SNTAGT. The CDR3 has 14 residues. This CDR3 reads CASSEGVGNYGYTF. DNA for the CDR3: TGTGCCAGCAGTGAAGGGGTGGGCAACTATGGCTACACCTTC.

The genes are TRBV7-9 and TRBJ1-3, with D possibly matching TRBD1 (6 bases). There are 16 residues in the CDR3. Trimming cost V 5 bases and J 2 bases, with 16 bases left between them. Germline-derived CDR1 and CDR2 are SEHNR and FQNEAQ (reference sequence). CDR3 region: CASSPTPGQPGNTIYF. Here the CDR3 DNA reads TGTGCCAGCAGCCCAACTCCGGGACAACCTGGAAACACCATATATTTT.

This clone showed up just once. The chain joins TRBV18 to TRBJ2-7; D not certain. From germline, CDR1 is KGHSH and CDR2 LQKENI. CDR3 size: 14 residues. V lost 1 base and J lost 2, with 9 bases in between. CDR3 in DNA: TGTGCCAGCTCACCACGGGCTGAAGCCTACGAGCAGTACTTC. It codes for CASSPRAEAYEQYF.

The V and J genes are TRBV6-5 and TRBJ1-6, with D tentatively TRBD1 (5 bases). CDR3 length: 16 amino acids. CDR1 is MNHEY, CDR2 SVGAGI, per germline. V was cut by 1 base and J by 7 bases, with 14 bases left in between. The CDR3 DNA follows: TGTGCCAGCAGTTACTGGCGGGGGACCTCCAATTCACCCCTCCACTTT. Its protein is CASSYWRGTSNSPLHF.

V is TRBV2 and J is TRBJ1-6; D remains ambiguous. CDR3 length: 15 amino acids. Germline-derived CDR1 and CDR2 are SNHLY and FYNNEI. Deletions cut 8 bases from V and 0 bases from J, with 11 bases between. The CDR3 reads CASAKRSSYNSPLHF. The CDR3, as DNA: TGTGCCAGCGCAAAGAGGAGCTCCTATAATTCACCCCTCCACTTT.

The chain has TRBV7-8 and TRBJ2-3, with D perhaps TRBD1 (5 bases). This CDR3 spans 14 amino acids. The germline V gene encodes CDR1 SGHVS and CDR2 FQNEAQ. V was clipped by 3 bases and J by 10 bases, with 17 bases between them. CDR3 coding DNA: TGTGCCAGCAGCTTGGGGCAGCTCCGTGATCCGCAGTATTTT. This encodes CASSLGQLRDPQYF.

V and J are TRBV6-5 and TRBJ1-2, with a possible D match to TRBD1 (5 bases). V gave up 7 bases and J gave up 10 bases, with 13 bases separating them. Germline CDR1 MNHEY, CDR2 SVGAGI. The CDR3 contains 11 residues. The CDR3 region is CASTRGQTYTF. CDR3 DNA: TGTGCCAGCACCCGAGGACAAACCTACACCTTC.

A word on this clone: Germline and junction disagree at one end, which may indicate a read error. CDR3: CASSKATPSDTYEQYF. DNA for the CDR3: TGTGCCAGCAGTAAAGCCACGCCTAGCGACACCTACGAGCAGTACTTC. The chain joins TRBV6-1 to TRBJ2-5; D perhaps matches TRBD2 (6 bases). Judging by the DNA end, TRBJ2-7 fits better; the J call may be wrong. CDR1 and CDR2 (germline): MNHNS, SASEGT. The CDR3 length is 16 residues.

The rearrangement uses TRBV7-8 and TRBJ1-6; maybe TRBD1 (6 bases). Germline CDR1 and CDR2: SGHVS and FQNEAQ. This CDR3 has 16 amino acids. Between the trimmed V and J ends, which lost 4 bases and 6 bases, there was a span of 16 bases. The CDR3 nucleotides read TGTGCCAGCAGCTCCCTGATACGGACAGCTAATTCACCCCTCCACTTT. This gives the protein CASSSLIRTANSPLHF.